The entry below describes one T cell receptor (beta chain). Its matching antigen is unknown. Treatment indicated: roughly 20 received Ad26.COV2.S at low or high dose, single or two shots; roughly five received placebo; per-sample allocation not given. Sampling took place 63 days after the first vaccine or placebo injection. Sequencing was performed with immunoSEQ multiplex PCR; in TCRdb, only in-frame clones are kept and a portion is missing. The sample has 300,000 to 400,000 clones, roughly 91% seen once. This sample was taken from a study of Ad26.COV2.S vaccination and SARS-CoV-2 variants. Study information: COV1001, an Ad26.COV2.S trial, supplied this vaccine-arm donor. The authors gave Ad26.COV2.S intramuscularly, either once or twice 56 days apart.

The V end lost 5 bases, the J end lost 2 bases, and 10 bases lay between the germline ends. Per the germline V gene, CDR1 is MNHEY and CDR2 is SVGAGI. The CDR3 is 14 amino acids. Study-level findings and limits: Reports say spike-specific CD8+ and CD4+ T cell responses covered substantial breadth after vaccination. Researchers cautioned that TCR breadth and depth analyses may have underestimated total T cell responses.

The TCR originated in a person aged 18-60 years who received the Ad26.COV2.S COVID-19 vaccine or a placebo. The material sequenced was peripheral blood, taken in a trial of Ad26.COV2.S vaccine versus placebo. This chain links TRBV6-5 with TRBJ1-5; D not resolved. The CDR3 DNA follows: TGTGCCAGCAGTCTGACGAGGGGCAATCAGCCCCAGCATTTT. It specifies CASSLTRGNQPQHF.